The TCR beta chain under discussion was sequenced for a study of shared clonotypes between healthy human individuals. Study-wide results and caveats: A limitation of the genetic and exposure-history diversity represented arose from few donors. Rarefaction demonstrated incomplete sorted-subset sequencing despite large depth.

Comment on this clone: Its antigen is unidentified.

Subsets obtained from CD4+ cells comprised CD45RA+ naive and CD45RA-negative memory cells. TCRdb's table, derived via immunoSEQ multiplex PCR, lists solely in-frame clones and lacks some. The sample consists of 600,000 to 700,000 clones, about three quarters of them appearing once. This TCR was sampled from a young woman in good health. Sequenced input: memory CD4+ T cells sorted from blood. The subset here: CD45RA-negative fraction.

CDR3 nucleotide sequence: TGTGCCAGCAGTTTACGACAGTACTCCTACGAGCAGTACTTC. This translates into CASSLRQYSYEQYF. The chain is built from TRBV27 and TRBJ2-7; D is possibly TRBD1 (5 bases). The CDR3 consists of 14 residues. Germline CDR1 reads MNHEY; CDR2 reads SMNVEV (reference sequence). The V end lost 2 bases, the J end lost 0 bases, and 8 bases lay between the germline ends.